The rows below give T cell receptor beta chains drawn from one sample of a study of graft-versus-host responses after intestinal transplantation. Method: immunoSEQ multiplex PCR; TCRdb's copy keeps in-frame clones and lacks some. There are about 63,000 clones in the sample; under 90% occur only once, and over 1.5% lies in the top ten. Here the sequenced sample was ileum tissue, taken 357 days after transplant. The receptor source for this set is a human patient who received an intestinal transplant, so some T cells may come from the graft donor. Both conserved end residues are part of each CDR3. The order of the fields is clone size, D gene, J gene, V gene, CDR3 DNA, CDR3 protein. A D gene is named only where the DNA matches it firmly. Clone size, where shown, is once, few, many, or a class for clones that have expanded.

>.|.|TRBJ2-3|TRBV21-1
TGTGCCAGCAGAGAGGGGGGCCACACAGATACGCAGTATTTT
CASREGGHTDTQYF
>once|TRBD1|TRBJ2-1|TRBV4-1
TGCGCCAGCAGCCAACCGAGGACAGGGTGGTTCTTC
CASSQPRTGWFF
>few|TRBD1|TRBJ2-1|TRBV25-1
TGTGCCAGCAGTGAATCCGGGACAGGGTATTGGGAGCAGTTCTTC
CASSESGTGYWEQFF
>medium-sized|.|TRBJ1-4|TRBV7-9
TGTGCCAGCAGCTTAGCGGGGAAGGGTGAAAAACTGTTTTTT
CASSLAGKGEKLFF
>once|.|TRBJ1-1|TRBV2
TGTGCCAGCGGACTGGGAACCCAGAACACTGAAGCTTTCTTT
CASGLGTQNTEAFF
>.|TRBD1|TRBJ1-1|TRBV11-2
TGTGCCAGCAGCTTAGCTGTCCGGACAGGGCGATTAACTGAAGCTTTCTTT
CASSLAVRTGRLTEAFF
>.|.|TRBJ1-5|TRBV6-6
TGTGCCAGCAGTTACTCGATCAGGGAGATTCAGCCCCAGCATTTT
CASSYSIREIQPQHF
>.|.|TRBJ2-7|TRBV2
TGTGCCAGCAGGTCAGGATACGAGCAGTACTTC
CASRSGYEQYF
>.|.|TRBJ1-3|TRBV6-4
TGTGCCAGCAGTGGGGACTCTGGAAACACCATATATTTT
CASSGDSGNTIYF
>once|.|TRBJ1-1|TRBV7-2
TGTGCCAGCAGCTTAGTTAAGATTCGGACGAACACTGAAGCTTTCTTT
CASSLVKIRTNTEAFF
>.|.|TRBJ2-4|TRBV6-5
TGTGCCAGCAGTTACCTGAACATTCAGTACTTC
CASSYLNIQYF
>.|TRBD1|TRBJ1-2|TRBV13
TGTGCCAGCAGCTACACAGGGGCAAACTATGGCTACACCTTC
CASSYTGANYGYTF
>.|TRBD1|TRBJ2-5|TRBV9
TGTGCCAGCAGCGAGACAGGGCTAGAGGAGACCCAGTACTTC
CASSETGLEETQYF
>few|.|TRBJ2-1|TRBV4-2
TGTGCCAGCAGCCAAGAGACTAGGCTCAATGAGCAGTTCTTC
CASSQETRLNEQFF
>.|.|TRBJ2-5|TRBV14
TGTGCCAGCAGCCGAATTACTTCGACCCAGTACTTC
CASSRITSTQYF
>few|.|TRBJ1-1|TRBV7-3
TGTGCCAGCGGTTTAGGGGGAGGCACTGAAGCTTTCTTT
CASGLGGGTEAFF
>.|.|TRBJ1-2|TRBV7-9
TGTGCCAGCAGCTTAGAGGGTCTAGCTAACTATGGCTACACCTTC
CASSLEGLANYGYTF
>.|.|TRBJ2-7|TRBV9
TGTGCCAGCAGCGTAGGGAAGGGTGAGCAGTACTTC
CASSVGKGEQYF
>.|.|TRBJ2-7|TRBV15
TGTGCCACCAGCAGAGGAGTGGGGGGCTCCTACGAGCAGTACTTC
CATSRGVGGSYEQYF
>.|.|TRBJ1-6|TRBV19
TGTGCCAGTAGCCACCCGGGACAAGGGGATTCACCCCTCCACTTT
CASSHPGQGDSPLHF
>.|.|TRBJ1-1|TRBV9
TGTGCCAGCAGCGTCCCAGAGGGCCTTACGAACACTGAAGCTTTCTTT
CASSVPEGLTNTEAFF
>.|.|TRBJ1-4|TRBV6-6
TGTGCCAGCAGTTACTCGAAGGGTAATGAAAAACTGTTTTTT
CASSYSKGNEKLFF
>few|.|TRBJ2-7|TRBV4-1
TGCGCCAGCAGCCAAGAAGGATGGCAGATAGCCGCCTACGAGCAGTACTTC
CASSQEGWQIAAYEQYF
>.|.|TRBJ2-3|TRBV5-8
TGTGCCAGCATCTCCCGACCAGTCAATACAGATACGCAGTATTTT
CASISRPVNTDTQYF
>.|.|TRBJ2-4|TRBV2
TGTGCCACTACGGCCGGGACCCTAGCCAAAAACATTCAGTACTTC
CATTAGTLAKNIQYF
>.|.|TRBJ2-1|TRBV9
TGTGCCAGCAGCCCCTCCGGGACATCCTACAATGAGCAGTTCTTC
CASSPSGTSYNEQFF
>.|TRBD2|TRBJ2-3|TRBV7-9
TGTGCCAGCACCCGACTAGCGGGAGGGGCAGATACGCAGTATTTT
CASTRLAGGADTQYF
>.|.|TRBJ1-1|TRBV6-5
TGTGCCAGCAGTTACTCTGGGGGGAACACTGAAGCTTTCTTT
CASSYSGGNTEAFF
>.|.|TRBJ1-3|TRBV15
TGTGCCACCAGCAGACAGGGAACCATTGGAAACACCATATATTTT
CATSRQGTIGNTIYF
>.|.|TRBJ2-1|TRBV28
TGTGCCAGCAGTCTGCTCTCCAATGAGCAGTTCTTC
CASSLLSNEQFF
>.|TRBD2|TRBJ2-5|TRBV9
TGTGCCAGCAGCGTAGCTGAAACTAGCGGGGAAGAGGGAGAGACCCAGTACTTC
CASSVAETSGEEGETQYF
>.|.|TRBJ2-1|TRBV5-6
TGTGCCAGCAGCTTGGCCGGGCCCCCGAGGTGGAGTGAGCAGTTCTTC
CASSLAGPPRWSEQFF
>.|.|TRBJ2-7|TRBV28
TGTGCCAGCAGTTTAGGAGGGGTGTACGAGCAGTACTTC
CASSLGGVYEQYF
>.|TRBD1|TRBJ1-1|TRBV13
TGTGCCAGCAGCTCGGACAGGGGCACTGAAGCTTTCTTT
CASSSDRGTEAFF
>.|.|TRBJ1-1|TRBV7-2
TGTGCCAGCAGCTTAGAGCGGGTGAACAGAGAAGCTTTCTTT
CASSLERVNREAFF
>once|.|TRBJ2-7|TRBV2
TGTGCCAGCAGTGAACCGAGGGTAGCCTACGAGCAGTACTTC
CASSEPRVAYEQYF
>.|.|TRBJ2-1|TRBV30
TGTGCCTGGAGGGTCGGGAACAATGAGCAGTTCTTC
CAWRVGNNEQFF
>.|TRBD1|TRBJ2-1|TRBV30
TGTGCCTGGAGTGTAGGGACAGGGTGGGATGAGCAGTTCTTC
CAWSVGTGWDEQFF
>.|.|TRBJ2-7|TRBV7-9
TGTGCCAGCAGCTTAGGGGGTGGGTACGAGCAGTACTTC
CASSLGGGYEQYF
>.|TRBD1|TRBJ2-7|TRBV6-1
TGTGCCAGCAGATCCGGGACAGTGCTTTTTCAGCAGTACTTC
CASRSGTVLFQQYF
>once|.|TRBJ2-5|TRBV19
TGTGCCAGTAGAAGGGGCCAAGAGACCCAGTACTTC
CASRRGQETQYF
>.|.|TRBJ1-4|TRBV14
TGTGCCAGCAGCCCCCCGGCGCGTGAAAAACTGTTTTTT
CASSPPAREKLFF